Following are 5 T cell receptor beta chains from one sample sequenced in a study of cytomegalovirus exposure and HLA in healthy donors. PCR amplification relied on 60 Vbeta primers (plus 13 Jbeta primers). The table came from immunoSEQ multiplex PCR; TCRdb's copy has only in-frame clones and leaves some out. The sample lists 200,000 to 250,000 clones; 82% were seen once. The material sequenced was PBMCs. These TCRs come from a woman in her thirties or forties in good health and CMV-seropositive.

The chain couples TRBV2 to TRBJ2-3, with no clear D. The CDR3 covers 14 residues. V was cut by 0 bases and J by 1 base, with 5 bases left in between. Germline assignment: CDR1 SNHLY and CDR2 FYNNEI. As DNA, the CDR3 is TGTGCCAGCAGTGAAGCGCGTGGCACAGATACGCAGTATTTT. This translates into CASSEARGTDTQYF.

The chain employs TRBV30 and TRBJ2-2, with 9 bases fitting TRBD2. Trimming cost V 3 bases and J 5 bases; bases outside gene matches: 10. The CDR3 spans 16 residues. CDR1 is GTSNPN and CDR2 is SVGIG in the germline V gene (reference sequence). Written as DNA, the CDR3 is TGTGCCTGGAGCGCGGGAGTAGCGGGAGTTACCGGGGAGCTGTTTTTT. As protein: CAWSAGVAGVTGELFF.

The V call is TRBV30, the J call TRBJ2-4; 7 bases align to TRBD2. The CDR3 has 12 residues. Per the germline V gene, CDR1 is GTSNPN and CDR2 is SVGIG (reference sequence). V lost 5 bases, J lost 6 bases, and 4 bases stayed unmatched. CDR3: CAWGPGGNIQYF. The CDR3 coding sequence is TGTGCCTGGGGACCGGGAGGAAACATTCAGTACTTC.

CDR3 residues: CASSLAQGGDEKLFF. The CDR3 DNA sequence: TGTGCCAGCAGCTTAGCGCAAGGGGGCGATGAAAAACTGTTTTTT. The chain joins TRBV7-9 to TRBJ1-4; TRBD1 matches at 7 bases. Germline V lookup: CDR1 SEHNR, CDR2 FQNEAQ (reference sequence). The CDR3 contains 15 residues. J was trimmed by 6 bases and V by 0 bases; bases with no gene match: 4.

The chain links TRBV7-6 to TRBJ2-5, with 7 bases identical to TRBD2. The length of the CDR3 is 17 residues. Germline V lookup: CDR1 SGHVS, CDR2 FNYEAQ. With 3 bases clipped from V and 0 bases from J, the junction kept 10 bases outside the gene matches. CDR3 loop: CASSFSPSGSYQETQYF. CDR3 in DNA: TGTGCCAGCAGCTTCTCGCCTAGCGGTTCGTACCAAGAGACCCAGTACTTC. The full variable domain, completed using reference TRBV7-6 and TRBJ2-5, is GAGVSQSPRYKVTKRGQDVALRCDPISGHVSLYWYRQALGQGPEFLTYFNYEAQQDKSGLPNDRFSAERPEGSISTLTIQRTEQRDSAMYRCASSFSPSGSYQETQYFGPGTRLLVL.